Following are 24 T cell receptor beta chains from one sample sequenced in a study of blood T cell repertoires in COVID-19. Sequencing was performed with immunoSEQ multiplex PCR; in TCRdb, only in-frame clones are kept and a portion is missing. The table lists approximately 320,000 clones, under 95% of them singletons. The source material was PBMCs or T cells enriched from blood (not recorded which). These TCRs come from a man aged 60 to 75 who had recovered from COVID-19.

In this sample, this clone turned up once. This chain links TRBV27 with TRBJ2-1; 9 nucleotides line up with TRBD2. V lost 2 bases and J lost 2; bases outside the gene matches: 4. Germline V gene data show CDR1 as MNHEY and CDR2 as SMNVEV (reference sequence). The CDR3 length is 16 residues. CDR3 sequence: CASSLSSGGPYNEQFF. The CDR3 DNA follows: TGTGCCAGCAGTTTAAGCAGCGGGGGGCCCTACAATGAGCAGTTCTTC.

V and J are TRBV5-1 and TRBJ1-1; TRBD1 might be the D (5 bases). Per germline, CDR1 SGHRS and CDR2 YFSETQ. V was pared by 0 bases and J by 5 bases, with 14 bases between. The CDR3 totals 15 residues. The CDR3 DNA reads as TGCGCCAGCAGCTTGGATGGGGCCATGGGGACTGAAGCTTTCTTT. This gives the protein CASSLDGAMGTEAFF. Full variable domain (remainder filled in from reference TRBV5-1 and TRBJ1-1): KAGVTQTPRYLIKTRGQQVTLSCSPISGHRSVSWYQQTPGQGLQFLFEYFSETQRNKGNFPGRFSGRQFSNSRSEMNVSTLELGDSALYLCASSLDGAMGTEAFFGQGTRLTVV.

The CDR3 sequence is CASSLNPQGISYNEQFF. The CDR3 coding sequence is TGCGCCAGCAGCCTGAACCCACAGGGTATCTCCTACAATGAGCAGTTCTTC. The V and J genes are TRBV5-1 and TRBJ2-1; tentative D call: TRBD1 (6 bases). The CDR3 runs to 17 residues. V lost 4 bases to trimming and J lost 0 bases, with 17 bases between them. From germline, CDR1 is SGHRS and CDR2 YFSETQ.

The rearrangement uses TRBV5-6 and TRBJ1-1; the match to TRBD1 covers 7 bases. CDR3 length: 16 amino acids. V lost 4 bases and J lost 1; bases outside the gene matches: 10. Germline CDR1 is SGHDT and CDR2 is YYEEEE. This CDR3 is CASSQQGGTANTEAFF. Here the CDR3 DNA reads TGTGCCAGCAGCCAGCAGGGTGGGACAGCGAACACTGAAGCTTTCTTT.

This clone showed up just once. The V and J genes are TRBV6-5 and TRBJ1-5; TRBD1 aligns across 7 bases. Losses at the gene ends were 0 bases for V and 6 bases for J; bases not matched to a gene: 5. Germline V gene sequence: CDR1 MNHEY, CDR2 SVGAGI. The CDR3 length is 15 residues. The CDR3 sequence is CASSYSAQGIQPQHF. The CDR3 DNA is TGTGCCAGCAGTTACTCAGCACAGGGGATTCAGCCCCAGCATTTT.

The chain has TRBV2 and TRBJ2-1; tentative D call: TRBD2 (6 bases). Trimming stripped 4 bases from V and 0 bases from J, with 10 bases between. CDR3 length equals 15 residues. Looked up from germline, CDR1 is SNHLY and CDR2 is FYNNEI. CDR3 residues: CASSVLGGSYNEQFF. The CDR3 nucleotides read TGTGCCAGCAGTGTATTGGGGGGCTCCTACAATGAGCAGTTCTTC.

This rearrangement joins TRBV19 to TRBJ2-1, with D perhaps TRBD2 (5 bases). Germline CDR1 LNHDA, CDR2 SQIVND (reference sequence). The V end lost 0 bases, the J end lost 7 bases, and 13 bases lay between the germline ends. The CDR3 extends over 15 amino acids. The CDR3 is CASSIELVSFNEQFF. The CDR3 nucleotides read TGTGCCAGTAGTATAGAACTAGTGTCGTTTAATGAGCAGTTCTTC.

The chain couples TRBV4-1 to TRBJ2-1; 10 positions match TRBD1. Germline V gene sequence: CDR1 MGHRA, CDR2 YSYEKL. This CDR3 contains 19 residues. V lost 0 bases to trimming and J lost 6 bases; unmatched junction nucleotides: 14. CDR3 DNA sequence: TGCGCCAGCAGCCAAGATGGGATAGGTGCGGGACAGGGGTCCAATGAGCAGTTCTTC. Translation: CASSQDGIGAGQGSNEQFF.

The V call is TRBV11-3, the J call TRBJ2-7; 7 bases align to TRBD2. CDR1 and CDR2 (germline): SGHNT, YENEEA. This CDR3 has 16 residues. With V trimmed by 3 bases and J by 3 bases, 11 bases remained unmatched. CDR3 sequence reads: CASSLYRGGSGYEQYF. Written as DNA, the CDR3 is TGTGCCAGCAGCTTGTATCGCGGGGGTAGCGGCTACGAGCAGTACTTC.

The CDR3 DNA sequence: TGTGCCAGCAGTCCCACGGGTCATGAAGCTTTCTTT. Protein sequence: CASSPTGHEAFF. The rearrangement uses TRBV12-3 or TRBV12-4 and TRBJ1-1; D ambiguous. V was cut by 5 bases and J by 7 bases, with 11 bases left in between. The CDR3 is made up of 12 amino acids.

The CDR3 DNA is TGTGCCAGCAGCTCCTTGATGATACGGACAGGGTGGCTTGGCTACACCTTC. Translating gives CASSSLMIRTGWLGYTF. The chain carries TRBV7-3 and TRBJ1-2; TRBD1 matches at 8 bases. Unmatched junction bases numbered 17, after V lost 4 bases and J lost 7 bases. Germline V CDR1 and CDR2: SGHTA, FQGTGA. CDR3 size: 17 residues.

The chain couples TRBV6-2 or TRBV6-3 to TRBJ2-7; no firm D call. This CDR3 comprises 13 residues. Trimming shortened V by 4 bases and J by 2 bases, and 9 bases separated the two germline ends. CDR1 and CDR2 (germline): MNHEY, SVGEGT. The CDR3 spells CASSLATPYEQYF. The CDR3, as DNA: TGTGCCAGCAGTTTGGCAACCCCCTACGAGCAGTACTTC.

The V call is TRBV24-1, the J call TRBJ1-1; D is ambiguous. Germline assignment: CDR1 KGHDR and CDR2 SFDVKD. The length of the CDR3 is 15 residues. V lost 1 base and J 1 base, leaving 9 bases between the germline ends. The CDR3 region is CATSDFTAGNTEAFF. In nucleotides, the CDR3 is TGTGCCACCAGTGATTTTACCGCAGGGAACACTGAAGCTTTCTTT.

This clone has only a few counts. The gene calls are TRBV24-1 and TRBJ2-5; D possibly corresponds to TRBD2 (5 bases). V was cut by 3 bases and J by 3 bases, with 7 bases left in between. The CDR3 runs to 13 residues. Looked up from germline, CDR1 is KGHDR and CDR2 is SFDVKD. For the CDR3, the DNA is TGTGCCACCAGTGATGCGACTAAAGAGACCCAGTACTTC. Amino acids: CATSDATKETQYF.

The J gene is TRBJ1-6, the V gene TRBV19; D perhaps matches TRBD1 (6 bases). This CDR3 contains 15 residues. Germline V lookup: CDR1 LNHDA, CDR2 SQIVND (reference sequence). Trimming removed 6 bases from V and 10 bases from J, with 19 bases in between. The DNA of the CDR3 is TGTGCCAGTAGGGGGGGGCAGAACCTTCGGTCACCCCTCCACTTT. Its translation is CASRGGQNLRSPLHF.

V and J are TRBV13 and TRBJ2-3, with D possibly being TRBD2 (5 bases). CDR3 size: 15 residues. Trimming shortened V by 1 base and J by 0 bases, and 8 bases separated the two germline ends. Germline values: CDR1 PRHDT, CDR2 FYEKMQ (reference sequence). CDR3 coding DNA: TGTGCCAGCAGCTTAGAGGGCGGGAGCACAGATACGCAGTATTTT. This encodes CASSLEGGSTDTQYF. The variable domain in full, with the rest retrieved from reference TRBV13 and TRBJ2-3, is AAGVIQSPRHLIKEKRETATLKCYPIPRHDTVYWYQQGPGQDPQFLISFYEKMQSDKGSIPDRFSAQQFSDYHSELNMSSLELGDSALYFCASSLEGGSTDTQYFGPGTRLTVL.

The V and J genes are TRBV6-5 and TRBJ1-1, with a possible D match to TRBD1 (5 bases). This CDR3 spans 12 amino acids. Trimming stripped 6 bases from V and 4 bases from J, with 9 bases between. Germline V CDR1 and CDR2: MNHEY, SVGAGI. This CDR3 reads CASSGGITEAFF. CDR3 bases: TGTGCCAGCAGCGGGGGAATCACTGAAGCTTTCTTT.

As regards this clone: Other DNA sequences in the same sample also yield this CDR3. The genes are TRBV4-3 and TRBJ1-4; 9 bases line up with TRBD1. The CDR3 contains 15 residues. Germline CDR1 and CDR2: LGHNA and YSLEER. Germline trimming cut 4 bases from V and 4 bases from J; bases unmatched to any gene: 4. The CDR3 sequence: CASSPGDRDNEKLFF. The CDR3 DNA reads TGCGCCAGCAGCCCAGGGGACAGGGATAATGAAAAACTGTTTTTT.

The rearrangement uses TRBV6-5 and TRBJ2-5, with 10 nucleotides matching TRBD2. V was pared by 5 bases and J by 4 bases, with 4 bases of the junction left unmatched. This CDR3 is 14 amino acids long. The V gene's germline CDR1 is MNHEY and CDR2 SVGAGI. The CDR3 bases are TGTGCCAGCAGTAGCGGGGGGGCGGGAGAGACCCAGTACTTC. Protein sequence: CASSSGGAGETQYF.

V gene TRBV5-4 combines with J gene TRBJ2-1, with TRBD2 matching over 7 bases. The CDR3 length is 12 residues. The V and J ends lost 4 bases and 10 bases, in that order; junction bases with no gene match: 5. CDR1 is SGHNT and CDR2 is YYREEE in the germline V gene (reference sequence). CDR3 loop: CASSPNGGEQFF. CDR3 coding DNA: TGTGCCAGCAGCCCGAACGGGGGGGAGCAGTTCTTC.

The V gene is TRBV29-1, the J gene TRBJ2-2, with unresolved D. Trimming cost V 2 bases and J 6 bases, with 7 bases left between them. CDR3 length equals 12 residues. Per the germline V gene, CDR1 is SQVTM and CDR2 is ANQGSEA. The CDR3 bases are TGCAGCGTTGAACGTCCCCCCGGGGAGCTGTTTTTT. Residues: CSVERPPGELFF.

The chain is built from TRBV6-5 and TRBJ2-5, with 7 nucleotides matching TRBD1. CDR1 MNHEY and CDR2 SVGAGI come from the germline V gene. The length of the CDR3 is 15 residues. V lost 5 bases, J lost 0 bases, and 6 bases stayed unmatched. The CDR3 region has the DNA TGTGCCAGCAGTCCGGGACAGACATACCAAGAGACCCAGTACTTC. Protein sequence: CASSPGQTYQETQYF.

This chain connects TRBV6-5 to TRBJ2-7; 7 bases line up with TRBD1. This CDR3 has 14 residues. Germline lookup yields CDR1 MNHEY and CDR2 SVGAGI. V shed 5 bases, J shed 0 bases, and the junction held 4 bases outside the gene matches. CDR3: CASSLHRGSYEQYF. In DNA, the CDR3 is TGTGCCAGCAGTCTACACAGGGGCTCCTACGAGCAGTACTTC.

CDR3 sequence reads: CASSLRDVYGYTF. DNA for the CDR3: TGTGCCAGCAGCTTGCGAGATGTCTATGGCTACACCTTC. This chain connects TRBV5-6 to TRBJ1-2; D ambiguous. The V gene's germline CDR1 is SGHDT and CDR2 YYEEEE. Deletions cut 1 base from V and 4 bases from J, with 8 bases between. CDR3 length equals 13 residues.